This TCR beta chain was found in a study of cytomegalovirus exposure and HLA in healthy donors listed by TCRdb under 2017. Background on the whole study: The 500 to 800 repertoires of the first cohort and the 95 to 150 validation repertoires were produced on the same platform, according to a later analysis. The study aimed to test whether signatures of past pathogen exposure could be identified by cataloging public T cell receptors. Besides the first cohort of 550 to 750 subjects, a separate validation cohort made up of about 120 different subjects was used. The study combined high-throughput TCR immunosequencing, statistical association of individual TCRs with disease status, and machine learning to predict cytomegalovirus infection status. Overall results and qualifications from the work: In a later analysis, TCRs clustered in the first cohort were found to also tend to co-occur in the roughly 130 validation repertoires, with 94% of cluster scores above 0. The classifier was reported to diagnose cytomegalovirus status with high specificity and sensitivity in both the original and validation cohorts. Across donors, most TCR sequences were observed very rarely, whereas some public TCRs were present in many individuals. A few of the identified cytomegalovirus-associated TCR beta chains were confirmed in vitro to be specific for cytomegalovirus antigens. The authors suggested that the approach could potentially be extended to other disease states and immunological phenotypes. The study gave a list of about 160 TCR beta chains associated with cytomegalovirus. A later analysis lacked HLA typing for the validation cohort, so it scored co-occurrence in that cohort across all 110 or so repertoires.

Turning to this clone: It has no known antigen specificity. Qualities for individual bases were not recorded, and no much larger clone is one base off.

Separate from the roughly 650-subject first cohort, the validation cohort of roughly 120 subjects was the group to which the donors belonged. The method behind the library was the immunoSEQ multiplex PCR assay. As for how the authors treated the data: A statistical classification framework was built to diagnose cytomegalovirus status from the catalog of TCR beta chain sequences. TCRdb retrieved this table from immuneACCESS and kept in-frame rearrangements only. Not all clones are present; in checked studies, unresolved V genes account for under half, and no reason is known for the remainder. D and trimming come from the DNA, and the V and J calls and clone size come from that table. The sample table lists roughly 220,000 clones, 90% to 95% of them with a count of one. Roughly 1% of the sample is in the top ten clones. Sequences were obtained from PBMCs. The receptor was isolated from a woman aged 18-30 years in good health and CMV-seronegative.

The sequence in DNA is TGTGCCAGCAGGGGCCGAGTCTCCTACGAGCAGTACTTC. Its translation is CASRGRVSYEQYF. The chain is encoded by TRBV6-1 joined to TRBJ2-7; a confident D gene designation cannot be given. In the germline V gene, CDR1 corresponds to MNHNS and CDR2 to SASEGT. Relative to germline, V is 6 bases shorter and J is 0 bases shorter, with 9 bases between their ends. Measured from the cysteine to the phenylalanine, the CDR3 is 13 residues long. The only DNA kept is the CDR3, 39 bases in frame from the first base.